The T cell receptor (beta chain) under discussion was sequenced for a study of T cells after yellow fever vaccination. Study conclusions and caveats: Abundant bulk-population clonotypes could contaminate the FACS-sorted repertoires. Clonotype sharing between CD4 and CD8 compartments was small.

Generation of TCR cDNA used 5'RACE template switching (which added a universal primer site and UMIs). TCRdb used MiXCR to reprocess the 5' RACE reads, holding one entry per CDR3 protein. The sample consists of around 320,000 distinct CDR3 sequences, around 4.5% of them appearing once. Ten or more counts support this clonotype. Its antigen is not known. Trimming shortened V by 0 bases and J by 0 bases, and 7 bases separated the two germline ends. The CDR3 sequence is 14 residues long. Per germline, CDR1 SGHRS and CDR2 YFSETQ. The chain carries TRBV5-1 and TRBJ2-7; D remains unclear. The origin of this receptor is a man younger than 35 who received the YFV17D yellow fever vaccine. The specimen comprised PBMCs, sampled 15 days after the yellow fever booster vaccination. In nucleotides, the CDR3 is TGCGCCAGCAGCTTGGGGACGCACTCCTACGAGCAGTACGTC. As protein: CASSLGTHSYEQYV.